This record looks at one T cell receptor beta chain sequence and its context. TCR beta rearrangements were amplified from peripheral blood genomic DNA. The source of the sample is a study of T cell repertoires in aging, cancer and after chemotherapy. Study background: The whole study produced a dataset of several million TCR reads.

A mixed TRB-A/B primer pool amplified rearranged TRB by multiplex touch-down PCR. TCRdb recomputed calls from the multiplex PCR reads with MiXCR, one row per CDR3 protein. The sample lists several thousand distinct CDR3 sequences, about 30% occurring once. The V gene lost 5 bases and the J gene lost 5 bases, with 22 bases spanning the gap. The CDR3 totals 17 residues. Germline loops: CDR1 SGHTA, CDR2 FQGNSA. The rearrangement joins TRBV7-2 to TRBJ2-4; the D gene could be TRBD1 or TRBD2 (5 bases each). The sample taken for sequencing was blood. The clonotype comes from a human donor with a blood cancer. CDR3 DNA sequence: TGTGCCAGCAGCCCCCGCGCGAGCGAGGGACGCCAAAACATTCAGTACTTC. It encodes CASSPRASEGRQNIQYF.